One sample yielded the 22 T cell receptor beta chains listed below, sequenced in a study of graft-versus-host responses after intestinal transplantation. Sequencing used immunoSEQ multiplex PCR; TCRdb keeps in-frame clones, though not all of them. The sample gives around 43,000 clones, 91% of which show up once; approximately 4% is in the top ten. The specimen comprised PBMCs, sampled 524 days after transplant. These receptors were collected from a human patient who received an intestinal transplant, so some T cells may come from the graft donor.

The chain is built from TRBV11-2 and TRBJ1-5; the D gene is possibly TRBD1 (6 bases). The V and J ends lost 4 bases and 4 bases respectively, with 8 bases between them. The germline V gene has CDR1 SGHAT and CDR2 FQNNGV. CDR3 length: 13 amino acids. CDR3 nucleotides: TGTGCCAGCAGCTCCAGGGGAAATCAGCCCCAGCATTTT. It encodes CASSSRGNQPQHF.

This sequence joins TRBV6-5 and TRBJ1-2; the match to TRBD1 covers 7 bases. After removal of 2 bases from V and 5 bases from J, the junction contained 11 bases not matched to a gene. The germline V gene encodes CDR1 MNHEY and CDR2 SVGAGI. The CDR3 is 16 residues long. The CDR3 nucleotides read TGTGCCAGCAGTTACCGCAAACCGGGACAGAGTTATGGCTACACCTTC. Amino acid sequence: CASSYRKPGQSYGYTF.

This clone was recorded once. The V and J genes are TRBV9 and TRBJ2-1; D is perhaps TRBD1 (6 bases). The CDR3 runs to 14 residues. V shed 0 bases and J shed 4 bases, with 8 bases lying between them. Germline V CDR1 and CDR2: SGDLS, YYNGEE. CDR3 sequence (DNA): TGTGCCAGCAGCGTAGCAGGACAGTACAATGAGCAGTTCTTC. Translating it yields CASSVAGQYNEQFF.

The chain has TRBV5-6 and TRBJ2-5, with D uncertain. CDR3 size: 13 residues. Looked up from germline, CDR1 is SGHDT and CDR2 is YYEEEE. Trimming removed 1 base from V and 5 bases from J, with 9 bases in between. As DNA, the CDR3 is TGTGCCAGCAGCTTGACAGTGGGGGAGACCCAGTACTTC. This translates into CASSLTVGETQYF.

As DNA, the CDR3 is TGTGCCAGCAGCACAAGACTGAGCTCCTACGAGCAGTACTTC. Translation: CASSTRLSSYEQYF. The chain is built from TRBV13 and TRBJ2-7; D is ambiguous. CDR1 PRHDT and CDR2 FYEKMQ come from the germline V gene (reference sequence). Trimming stripped 5 bases from V and 0 bases from J, with 11 bases between. There are 14 residues in the CDR3.

To note about this clone: The junction differs from germline at one of its ends, possibly a read error. The V gene is TRBV30, the J gene TRBJ2-7, with D possibly being TRBD2 (5 bases). CDR1 is GTSNPN and CDR2 is SVGIG in the germline V gene (reference sequence). The CDR3 extends over 12 amino acids. The DNA for the CDR3 is TGTGCCTGGAGTCCACAATTAAGGGAGCAAAGCTTC. This sequence encodes CAWSPQLREQSF.

The V gene is TRBV7-9, the J gene TRBJ2-3; 9 bases are a match to TRBD2. This CDR3 spans 13 amino acids. The germline CDR1 and CDR2 sequences are SEHNR and FQNEAQ (reference sequence). Here the CDR3 reads CVLSGSAKDTQYF. Here the CDR3 DNA reads TGTGTACTTAGCGGGAGTGCTAAAGATACGCAGTATTTT.

V and J are TRBV5-6 and TRBJ1-1, with D possibly TRBD1 on 5 matching bases. The CDR3 has 13 residues. The ends were cut back, 3 bases at V and 4 bases at J, with 10 bases in the middle. In germline, CDR1 is SGHDT, CDR2 YYEEEE. The CDR3 protein is CASSWMGGTEAFF. In nucleotides, the CDR3 is TGTGCCAGCAGCTGGATGGGGGGCACTGAAGCTTTCTTT.

The chain recombines TRBV9 with TRBJ2-1, with TRBD2 matching 8 bases. From germline, CDR1 is SGDLS and CDR2 YYNGEE. The CDR3 loop spans 13 amino acids. Trimming cost V 0 bases and J 13 bases; bases outside gene matches: 6. Here the CDR3 reads CASSVGSGINQFF. The CDR3 nucleotides are TGTGCCAGCAGCGTAGGTAGCGGGATTAACCAGTTCTTC.

The DNA for the CDR3 is TGCGCCAGCAGCTTTACAGGAGGACCAGATACGCAGTATTTT. Translated, it gives CASSFTGGPDTQYF. The J gene is TRBJ2-3, the V gene TRBV5-1; possibly TRBD1 or TRBD2 for D (5 bases each). This CDR3 comprises 14 residues. Germline values: CDR1 SGHRS, CDR2 YFSETQ. With 2 bases removed from V and 4 bases from J, the gap between germline ends came to 11 bases.

The chain joins TRBV19 to TRBJ1-1; 7 nucleotides match TRBD1. The CDR3 sequence is 15 residues long. Trimming cost V 5 bases and J 0 bases; bases outside gene matches: 6. The germline CDR1 and CDR2 sequences are LNHDA and SQIVND (reference sequence). CDR3 sequence (DNA): TGTGCCAGTAGTCAGGGGGTGAGCATGAACACTGAAGCTTTCTTT. Translating gives CASSQGVSMNTEAFF.

In this sample, this clone turned up a few times. The V call is TRBV18, the J call TRBJ1-6; 7 nucleotides agree with TRBD1. V lost 5 bases to trimming and J lost 5 bases; unmatched junction nucleotides: 18. The germline V gene has CDR1 KGHSH and CDR2 LQKENI. The CDR3 runs 19 residues. CDR3: CASSVLGQLSLLDNSPLHF. CDR3 sequence (DNA): TGTGCCAGCTCAGTTCTGGGACAGCTCTCCCTCCTTGATAATTCACCCCTCCACTTT.

The CDR3 region has the DNA TGTGCCAGCAGTGAATCTACAGGGGTTCAGCCCCAGCATTTT. Encoded protein: CASSESTGVQPQHF. The J gene is TRBJ1-5, the V gene TRBV25-1, with 7 positions matching TRBD1. The CDR3 runs to 14 residues. V was pared by 1 base and J by 6 bases, with 3 bases of the junction left unmatched. Per the germline V gene, CDR1 is MGHDK and CDR2 is SYGVNS.

The chain employs TRBV2 and TRBJ2-2; 8 bases match TRBD1. The CDR3 runs 15 residues. V lost 6 bases to trimming and J lost 5 bases; unmatched junction nucleotides: 8. Germline values: CDR1 SNHLY, CDR2 FYNNEI. This chain's CDR3 is CASSPRRTGTGELFF. In DNA, the CDR3 is TGTGCCAGCAGCCCCAGGCGGACAGGGACCGGGGAGCTGTTTTTT. Based on the CDR3 plus reference TRBV2 and TRBJ2-2, the full variable domain is EPEVTQTPSHQVTQMGQEVILRCVPISNHLYFYWYRQILGQKVEFLVSFYNNEISEKSEIFDDQFSVERPDGSNFTLKIRSTKLEDSAMYFCASSPRRTGTGELFFGEGSRLTVL.

V is TRBV10-3 and J is TRBJ2-2, with D maybe TRBD1 (6 bases). CDR1 and CDR2 from the germline V gene are ENHRY and SYGVKD. V was clipped by 2 bases and J by 6 bases, with 10 bases between them. The CDR3 length is 14 residues. CDR3 DNA sequence: TGTGCCATCAGTGAGGTCAGGGGTTCCGGGGAGCTGTTTTTT. It specifies CAISEVRGSGELFF.

V and J are TRBV7-9 and TRBJ2-7; D not resolved. Germline CDR1 SEHNR, CDR2 FQNEAQ (reference sequence). The CDR3 totals 15 residues. The V and J ends lost 3 bases and 0 bases respectively, with 12 bases between them. The CDR3 DNA reads TGTGCCAGCAGCTTGGCCACACGAATCTCCTACGAGCAGTACTTC. Residues: CASSLATRISYEQYF.

This chain uses TRBV6-1 with TRBJ1-5; possibly TRBD1 for D (6 bases). Germline V CDR1 and CDR2: MNHNS, SASEGT. The V gene lost 2 bases and the J gene lost 7 bases, with 12 bases spanning the gap. The CDR3 is 14 amino acids. The CDR3 DNA is TGTGCCAGCAGTGAACCCCACAGGGCCCAGCCCCAGCATTTT. This sequence encodes CASSEPHRAQPQHF.

This clone turned up a few times. The rearrangement joins TRBV6-5 to TRBJ1-5; no firm D call. V lost 4 bases to trimming and J lost 3 bases, with 10 bases between them. CDR1 is MNHEY, CDR2 SVGAGI, per germline. CDR3 length: 14 residues. CDR3 sequence: CASSSDGYNQPQHF. The CDR3 bases are TGTGCCAGCAGTTCCGACGGGTACAATCAGCCCCAGCATTTT.

The chain recombines TRBV25-1 with TRBJ2-2, with 8 bases identical to TRBD1. Germline CDR1 is MGHDK and CDR2 is SYGVNS. The trim removed 2 bases at V and 3 bases at J, leaving 8 bases unmatched. The CDR3 runs 17 residues. DNA of the CDR3: TGTGCCAGCAGTGAAACAGGGGGTCCCTGGGACACCGGGGAGCTGTTTTTT. It yields the protein CASSETGGPWDTGELFF. Based on the CDR3 plus reference TRBV25-1 and TRBJ2-2, the full variable domain is EADIYQTPRYLVIGTGKKITLECSQTMGHDKMYWYQQDPGMELHLIHYSYGVNSTEKGDLSSESTVSRIRTEHFPLTLESARPSHTSQYLCASSETGGPWDTGELFFGEGSRLTVL.

The rearrangement joins TRBV9 to TRBJ2-1, with 11 bases that match TRBD2. The CDR3 spans 16 residues. The V segment lost 0 bases and the J segment 7 bases; nucleotides outside the gene matches: 6. Germline CDR1 reads SGDLS; CDR2 reads YYNGEE. Here the CDR3 DNA reads TGTGCCAGCAGCGTAGGGGCTAGCGGGAGGATTAATGAGCAGTTCTTC. Its translation is CASSVGASGRINEQFF.

The chain is built from TRBV5-1 and TRBJ2-1; D is perhaps TRBD2 (5 bases). This CDR3 has 15 residues. Germline loops: CDR1 SGHRS, CDR2 YFSETQ. V was cut by 0 bases and J by 7 bases, with 14 bases left in between. CDR3 bases: TGCGCCAGCAGCTTGGGGCCCCAGGAGGATAATGAGCAGTTCTTC. Encoded protein: CASSLGPQEDNEQFF.

The chain couples TRBV28 to TRBJ1-1; no reliable D call. This CDR3 comprises 15 residues. Germline lookup yields CDR1 MDHEN and CDR2 SYDVKM. Trimming stripped 5 bases from V and 0 bases from J, with 13 bases between. Written as DNA, the CDR3 is TGTGCCAGCAGTGCACCTTACGGAATGAACACTGAAGCTTTCTTT. Translated, it gives CASSAPYGMNTEAFF.